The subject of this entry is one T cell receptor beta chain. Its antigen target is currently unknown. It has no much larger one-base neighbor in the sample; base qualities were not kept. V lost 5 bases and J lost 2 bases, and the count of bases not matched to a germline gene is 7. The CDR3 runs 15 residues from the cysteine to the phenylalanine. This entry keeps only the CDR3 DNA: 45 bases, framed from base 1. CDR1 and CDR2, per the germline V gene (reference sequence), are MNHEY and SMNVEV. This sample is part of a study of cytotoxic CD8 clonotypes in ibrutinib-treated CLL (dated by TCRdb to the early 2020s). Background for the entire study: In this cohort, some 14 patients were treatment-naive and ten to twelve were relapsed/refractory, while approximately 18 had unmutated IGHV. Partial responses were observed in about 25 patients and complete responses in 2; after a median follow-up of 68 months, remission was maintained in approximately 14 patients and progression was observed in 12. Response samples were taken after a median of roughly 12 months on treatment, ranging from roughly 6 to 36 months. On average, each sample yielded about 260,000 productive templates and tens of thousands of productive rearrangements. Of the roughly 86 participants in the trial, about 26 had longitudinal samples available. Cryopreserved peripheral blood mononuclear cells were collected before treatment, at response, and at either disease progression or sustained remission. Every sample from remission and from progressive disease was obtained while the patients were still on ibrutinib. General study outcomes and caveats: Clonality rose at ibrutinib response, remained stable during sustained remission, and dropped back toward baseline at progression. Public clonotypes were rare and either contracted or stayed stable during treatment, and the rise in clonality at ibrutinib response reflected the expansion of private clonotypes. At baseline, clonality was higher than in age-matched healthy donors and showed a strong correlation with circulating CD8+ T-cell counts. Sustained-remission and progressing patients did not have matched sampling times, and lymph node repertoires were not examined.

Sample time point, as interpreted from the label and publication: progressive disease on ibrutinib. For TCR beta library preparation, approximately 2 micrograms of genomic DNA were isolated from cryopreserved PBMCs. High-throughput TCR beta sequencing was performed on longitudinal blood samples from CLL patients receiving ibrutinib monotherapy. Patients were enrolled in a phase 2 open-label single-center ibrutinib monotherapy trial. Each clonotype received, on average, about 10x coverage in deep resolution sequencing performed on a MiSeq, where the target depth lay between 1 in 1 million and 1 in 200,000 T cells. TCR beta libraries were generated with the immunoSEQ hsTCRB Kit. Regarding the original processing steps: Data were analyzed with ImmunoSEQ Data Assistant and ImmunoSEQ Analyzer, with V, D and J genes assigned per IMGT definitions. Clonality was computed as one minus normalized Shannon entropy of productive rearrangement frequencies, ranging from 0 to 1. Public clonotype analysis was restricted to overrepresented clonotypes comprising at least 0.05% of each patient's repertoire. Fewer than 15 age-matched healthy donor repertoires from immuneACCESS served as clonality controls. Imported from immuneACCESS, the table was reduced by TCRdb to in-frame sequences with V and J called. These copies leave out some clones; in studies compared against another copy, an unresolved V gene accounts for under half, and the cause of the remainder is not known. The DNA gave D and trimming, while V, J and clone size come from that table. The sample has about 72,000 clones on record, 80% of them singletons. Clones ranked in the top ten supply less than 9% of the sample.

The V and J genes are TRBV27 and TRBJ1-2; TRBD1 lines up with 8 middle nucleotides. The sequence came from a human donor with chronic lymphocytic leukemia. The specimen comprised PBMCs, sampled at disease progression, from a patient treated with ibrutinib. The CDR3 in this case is CASSPRQGTNYGYTF. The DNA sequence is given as TGTGCCAGCAGTCCTCGACAGGGGACCAACTATGGCTACACCTTC.